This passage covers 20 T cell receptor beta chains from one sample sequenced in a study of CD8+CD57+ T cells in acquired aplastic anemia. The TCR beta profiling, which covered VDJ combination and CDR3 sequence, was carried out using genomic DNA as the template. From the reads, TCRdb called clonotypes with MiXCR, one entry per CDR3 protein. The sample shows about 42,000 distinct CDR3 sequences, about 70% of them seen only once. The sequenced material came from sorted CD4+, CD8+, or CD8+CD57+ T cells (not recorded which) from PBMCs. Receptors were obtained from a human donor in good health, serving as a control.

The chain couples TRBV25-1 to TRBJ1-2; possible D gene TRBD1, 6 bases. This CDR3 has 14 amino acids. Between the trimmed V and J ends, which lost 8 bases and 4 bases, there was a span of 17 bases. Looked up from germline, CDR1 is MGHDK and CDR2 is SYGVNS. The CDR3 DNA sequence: TGTGCCAGCGTGGGGCAGGGGAAGGTCTATGGCTACACCTTC. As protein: CASVGQGKVYGYTF.

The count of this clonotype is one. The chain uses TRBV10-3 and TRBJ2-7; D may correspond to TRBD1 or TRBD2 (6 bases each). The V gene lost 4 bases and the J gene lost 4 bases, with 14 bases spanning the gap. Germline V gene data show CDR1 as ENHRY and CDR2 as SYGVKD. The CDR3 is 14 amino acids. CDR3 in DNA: TGTGCCATCAGTGGCCTGACAGGAGGGTACGAGCAGTACTTC. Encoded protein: CAISGLTGGYEQYF.

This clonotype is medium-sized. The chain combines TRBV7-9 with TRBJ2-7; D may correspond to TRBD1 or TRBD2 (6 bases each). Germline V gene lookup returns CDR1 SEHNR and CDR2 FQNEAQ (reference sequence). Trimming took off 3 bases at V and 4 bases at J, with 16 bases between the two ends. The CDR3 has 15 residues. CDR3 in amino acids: CASSFAGTGSYEQYF. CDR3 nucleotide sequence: TGTGCCAGCAGCTTTGCGGGAACAGGGTCTTACGAGCAGTACTTC. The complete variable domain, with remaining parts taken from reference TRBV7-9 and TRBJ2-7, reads DTGVSQNPRHKITKRGQNVTFRCDPISEHNRLYWYRQTLGQGPEFLTYFQNEAQLEKSRLLSDRFSAERPKGSFSTLEIQRTEQGDSAMYLCASSFAGTGSYEQYFGPGTRLTVT.

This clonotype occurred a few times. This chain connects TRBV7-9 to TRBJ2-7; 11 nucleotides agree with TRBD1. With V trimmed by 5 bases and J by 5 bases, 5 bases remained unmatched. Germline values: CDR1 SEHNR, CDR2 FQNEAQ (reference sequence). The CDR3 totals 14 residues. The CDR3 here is CASSPGTGGNEQYF. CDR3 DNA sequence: TGTGCCAGCAGCCCTGGGACAGGGGGGAACGAGCAGTACTTC. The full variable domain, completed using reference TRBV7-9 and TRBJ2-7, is DTGVSQNPRHKITKRGQNVTFRCDPISEHNRLYWYRQTLGQGPEFLTYFQNEAQLEKSRLLSDRFSAERPKGSFSTLEIQRTEQGDSAMYLCASSPGTGGNEQYFGPGTRLTVT.

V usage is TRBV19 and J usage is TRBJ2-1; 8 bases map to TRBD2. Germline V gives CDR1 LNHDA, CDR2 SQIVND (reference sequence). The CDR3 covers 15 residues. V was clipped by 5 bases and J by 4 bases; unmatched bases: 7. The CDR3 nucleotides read TGTGCCAGTAGTCCCCGGTTAGCGGGGTACAATGAGCAGTTCTTC. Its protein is CASSPRLAGYNEQFF.

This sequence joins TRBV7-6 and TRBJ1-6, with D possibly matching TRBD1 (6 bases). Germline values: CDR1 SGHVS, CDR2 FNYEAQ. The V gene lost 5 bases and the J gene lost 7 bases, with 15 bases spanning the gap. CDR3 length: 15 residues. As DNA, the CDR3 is TGTGCCAGCAGCCCGGGACAAGGCCCGAATTCACCCCTCCACTTT. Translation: CASSPGQGPNSPLHF.

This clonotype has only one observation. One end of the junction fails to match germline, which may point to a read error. The CDR3 sequence: CAISESGGPQGTQYF. The CDR3 region has the DNA TGTGCCATCAGTGAAAGCGGGGGGCCCCAAGGGACCCAGTACTTC. V gene TRBV10-3 combines with J gene TRBJ2-5, with TRBD2 identical over 9 bases. Germline CDR1 is ENHRY and CDR2 is SYGVKD. This CDR3 is built from 15 residues.

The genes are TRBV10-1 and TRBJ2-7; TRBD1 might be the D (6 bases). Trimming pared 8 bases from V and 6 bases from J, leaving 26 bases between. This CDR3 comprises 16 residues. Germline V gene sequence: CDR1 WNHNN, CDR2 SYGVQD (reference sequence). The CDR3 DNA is TGCGCCAGCTCTATCAGGTCAAGCAGGGGACGACGCGAGCAGTACTTC. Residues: CASSIRSSRGRREQYF.

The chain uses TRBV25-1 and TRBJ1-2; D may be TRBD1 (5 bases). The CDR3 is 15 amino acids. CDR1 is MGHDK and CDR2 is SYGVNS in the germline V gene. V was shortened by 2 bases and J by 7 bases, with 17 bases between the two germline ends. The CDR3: CASSERGGEEAGYTF. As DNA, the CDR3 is TGTGCCAGCAGTGAACGGGGGGGTGAGGAGGCTGGCTACACCTTC.

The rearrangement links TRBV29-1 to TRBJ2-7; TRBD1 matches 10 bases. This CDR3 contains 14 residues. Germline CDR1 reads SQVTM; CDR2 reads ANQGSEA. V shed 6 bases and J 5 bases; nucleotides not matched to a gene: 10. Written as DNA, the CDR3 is TGCAGCGTGGCAACCGGGACAGGGGCCCACGAGCAGTACTTC. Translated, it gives CSVATGTGAHEQYF.

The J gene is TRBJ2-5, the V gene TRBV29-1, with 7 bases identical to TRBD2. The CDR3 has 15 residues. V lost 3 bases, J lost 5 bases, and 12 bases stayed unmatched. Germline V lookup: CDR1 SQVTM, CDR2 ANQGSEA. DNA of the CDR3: TGCAGCGTTGACGGTTGGGGGGGGACGGGTGAGACCCAGTACTTC. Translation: CSVDGWGGTGETQYF.

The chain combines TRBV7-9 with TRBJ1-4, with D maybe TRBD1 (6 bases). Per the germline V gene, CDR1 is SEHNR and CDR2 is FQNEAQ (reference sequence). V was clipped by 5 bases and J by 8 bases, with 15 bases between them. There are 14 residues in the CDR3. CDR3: CASSPGELGEKLFF. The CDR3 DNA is TGTGCCAGCAGCCCAGGGGAATTAGGGGAAAAACTGTTTTTT.

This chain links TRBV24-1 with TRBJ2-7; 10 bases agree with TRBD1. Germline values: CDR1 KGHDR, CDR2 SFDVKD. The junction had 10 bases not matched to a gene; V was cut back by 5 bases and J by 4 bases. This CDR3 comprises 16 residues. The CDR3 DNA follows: TGTGCCACCAGTGCCTGGGGGACAGGGGCCGATTACGAGCAGTACTTC. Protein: CATSAWGTGADYEQYF.

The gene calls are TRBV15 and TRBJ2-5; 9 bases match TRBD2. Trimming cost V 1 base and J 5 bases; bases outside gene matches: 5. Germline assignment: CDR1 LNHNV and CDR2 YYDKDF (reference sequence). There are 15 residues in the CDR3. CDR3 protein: CATSRGFAGGETQYF. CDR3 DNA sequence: TGTGCCACCAGCAGAGGGTTTGCGGGAGGGGAGACCCAGTACTTC.

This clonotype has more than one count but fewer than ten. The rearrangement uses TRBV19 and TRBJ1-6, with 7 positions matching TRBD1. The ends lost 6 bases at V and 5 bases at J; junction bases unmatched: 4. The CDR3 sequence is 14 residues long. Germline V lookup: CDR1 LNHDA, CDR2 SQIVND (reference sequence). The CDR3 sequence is CASRTTGHNSPLHF. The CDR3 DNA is TGTGCCAGTAGAACGACAGGGCATAATTCACCCCTCCACTTT. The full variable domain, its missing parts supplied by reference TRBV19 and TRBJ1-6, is DGGITQSPKYLFRKEGQNVTLSCEQNLNHDAMYWYRQDPGQGLRLIYYSQIVNDFQKGDIAEGYSVSREKKESFPLTVTSAQKNPTAFYLCASRTTGHNSPLHFGNGTRLTVT.

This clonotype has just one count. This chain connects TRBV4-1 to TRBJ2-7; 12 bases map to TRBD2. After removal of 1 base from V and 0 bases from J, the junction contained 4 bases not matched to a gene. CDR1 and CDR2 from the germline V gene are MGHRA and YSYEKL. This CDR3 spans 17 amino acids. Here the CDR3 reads CASSQGPGLAGSYEQYF. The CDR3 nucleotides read TGCGCCAGCAGCCAAGGACCGGGACTAGCGGGCTCCTACGAGCAGTACTTC.

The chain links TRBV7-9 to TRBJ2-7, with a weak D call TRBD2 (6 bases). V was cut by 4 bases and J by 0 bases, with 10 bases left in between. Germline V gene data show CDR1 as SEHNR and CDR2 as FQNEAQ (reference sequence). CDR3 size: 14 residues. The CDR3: CASSSDGSSYEQYV. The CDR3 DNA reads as TGTGCCAGCAGCTCGGACGGGAGCTCCTACGAGCAGTACGTC.

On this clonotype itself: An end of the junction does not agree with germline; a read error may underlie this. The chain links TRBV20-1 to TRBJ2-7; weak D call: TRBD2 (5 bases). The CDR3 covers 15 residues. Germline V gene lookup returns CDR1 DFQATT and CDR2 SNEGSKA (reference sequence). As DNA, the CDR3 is TGCAGTGCTAGTCCTGGAGTGGGTAGCGTGTACGAGCAGCACTTC. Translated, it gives CSASPGVGSVYEQHF.

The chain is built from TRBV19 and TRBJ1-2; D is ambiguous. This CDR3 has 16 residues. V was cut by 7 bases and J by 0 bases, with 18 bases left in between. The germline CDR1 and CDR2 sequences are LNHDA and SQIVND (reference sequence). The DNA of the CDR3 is TGTGCCAGTACCCAATGGGAGGCAGATCCTAACTATGGCTACACCTTC. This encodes CASTQWEADPNYGYTF.

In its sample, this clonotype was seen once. CDR3 bases: TGTGCCAGCAGCACTGGGGGCCTCCCTAACTATGGCTACACCTTC. Translated, it gives CASSTGGLPNYGYTF. The V call is TRBV6-1, the J call TRBJ1-2; weak D call: TRBD1 (6 bases). Germline CDR1 is MNHNS and CDR2 is SASEGT. The CDR3 spans 15 residues. V was trimmed by 6 bases and J by 0 bases, leaving 14 bases between them.